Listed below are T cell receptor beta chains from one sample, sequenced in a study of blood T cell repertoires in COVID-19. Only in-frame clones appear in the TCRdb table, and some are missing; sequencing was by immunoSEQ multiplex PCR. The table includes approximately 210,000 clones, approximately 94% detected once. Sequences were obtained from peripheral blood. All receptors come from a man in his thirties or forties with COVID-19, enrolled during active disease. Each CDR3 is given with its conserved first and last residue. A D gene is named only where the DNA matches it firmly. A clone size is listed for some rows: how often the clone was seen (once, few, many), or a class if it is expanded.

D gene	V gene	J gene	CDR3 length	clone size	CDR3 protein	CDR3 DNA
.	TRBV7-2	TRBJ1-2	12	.	CASGQPNSEKTF	TGTGCCAGCGGACAGCCCAACAGCGAGAAGACCTTC
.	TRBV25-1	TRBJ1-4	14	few	CASTAGVMREKLFF	TGTGCCAGCACAGCGGGGGTGATGCGGGAAAAACTGTTTTTT
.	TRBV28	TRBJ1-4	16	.	CASSLEGGGYNEKLFF	TGTGCCAGCAGTTTAGAGGGCGGAGGTTATAATGAAAAACTGTTTTTT
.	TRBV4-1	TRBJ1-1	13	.	CASSQEQSRQAFF	TGCGCCAGCAGTCAGGAACAGAGTCGACAAGCTTTCTTT
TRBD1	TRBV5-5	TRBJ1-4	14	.	CASSIRDRVEKLFF	TGTGCCAGCAGCATCCGAGACAGGGTAGAAAAACTGTTTTTT
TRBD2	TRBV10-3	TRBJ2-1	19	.	CAISESTVVAGGMSNEQFF	TGTGCCATCAGTGAGTCGACGGTTGTGGCGGGGGGGATGTCCAATGAGCAGTTCTTC
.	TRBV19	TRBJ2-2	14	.	CASSTADGFGELFF	TGTGCCAGTAGTACTGCTGACGGGTTCGGGGAGCTGTTTTTT
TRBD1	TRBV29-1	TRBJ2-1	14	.	CSVEDMGQGTEQFF	TGCAGCGTTGAAGATATGGGACAGGGGACTGAGCAGTTCTTC
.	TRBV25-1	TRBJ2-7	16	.	CASSPLARGLSYEQYF	TGTGCCAGCAGCCCCTTGGCCAGGGGACTATCCTACGAGCAGTACTTC
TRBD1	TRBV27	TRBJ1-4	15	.	CASSPMTGFGEKLFF	TGTGCCAGCAGTCCTATGACAGGGTTCGGTGAAAAACTGTTTTTT
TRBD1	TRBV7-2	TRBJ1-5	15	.	CASSLGGTGGQPQHF	TGTGCCAGCAGCTTAGGAGGGACAGGGGGTCAGCCCCAGCATTTT
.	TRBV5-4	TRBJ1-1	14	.	CASSPQSLDAEAFF	TGTGCCAGCAGCCCACAGTCACTCGACGCTGAAGCTTTCTTT
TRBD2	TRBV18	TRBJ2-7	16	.	CASSPMGRVGFYEQYF	TGTGCCAGCTCACCGATGGGGAGGGTGGGCTTCTACGAGCAGTACTTC
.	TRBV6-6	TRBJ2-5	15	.	CASSFGLRSSETQYF	TGTGCCAGCAGTTTTGGACTGCGGTCGAGTGAGACCCAGTACTTC
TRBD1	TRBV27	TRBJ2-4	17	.	CASSRLSGTGAKNIQYF	TGTGCCAGCAGTCGGTTATCCGGGACAGGGGCCAAAAACATTCAGTACTTC
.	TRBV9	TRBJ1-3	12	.	CASTTNGNTIYF	TGTGCCAGCACCACAAACGGAAACACCATATATTTT
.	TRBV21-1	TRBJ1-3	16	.	CASSKESRKRGNTIYF	TGTGCCAGCAGCAAAGAGAGTAGAAAGCGAGGAAACACCATATATTTT
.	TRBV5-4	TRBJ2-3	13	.	CASSLDFTDTQYF	TGTGCCAGCAGCTTGGACTTCACAGATACGCAGTATTTT
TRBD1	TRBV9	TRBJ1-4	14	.	CASSPRGLNEKLFF	TGTGCCAGCAGCCCGAGGGGGCTTAATGAAAAACTGTTTTTT
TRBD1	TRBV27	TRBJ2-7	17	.	CASSLKAPRTGTYEQYF	TGTGCCAGCAGTTTAAAGGCCCCGAGGACAGGGACCTACGAGCAGTACTTC
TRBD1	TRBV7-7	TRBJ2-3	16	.	CASSPWTGTSTDTQYF	TGTGCCAGCAGCCCTTGGACAGGGACTAGCACAGATACGCAGTATTTT
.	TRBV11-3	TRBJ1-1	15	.	CASSPSTAGRTEAFF	TGTGCCAGCAGCCCGTCGACAGCCGGGAGGACTGAAGCTTTCTTT
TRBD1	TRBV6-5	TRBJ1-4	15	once	CASSYSEGGGRKLFF	TGTGCCAGCAGTTACTCGGAAGGGGGCGGGCGAAAACTGTTTTTT
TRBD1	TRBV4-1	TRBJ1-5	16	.	CASRRGTGGSNQPQHF	TGCGCCAGCAGACGAGGGACAGGCGGGAGCAATCAGCCCCAGCATTTT
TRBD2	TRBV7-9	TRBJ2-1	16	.	CASSSSGTSGAVEQFF	TGTGCCAGCAGCTCCTCCGGGACTAGCGGGGCGGTTGAGCAGTTCTTC
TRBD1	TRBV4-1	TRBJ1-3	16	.	CASSQLPGGFGNTIYF	TGCGCCAGCAGCCAACTCCCAGGGGGCTTTGGAAACACCATATATTTT
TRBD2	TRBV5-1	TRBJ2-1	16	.	CASRRGMGLALNEQFF	TGCGCCAGCAGGAGGGGCATGGGACTAGCACTCAATGAGCAGTTCTTC
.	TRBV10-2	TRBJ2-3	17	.	CASSERGSRRSTDTQYF	TGCGCCAGCAGTGAGAGGGGGAGTAGGAGAAGCACAGATACGCAGTATTTT
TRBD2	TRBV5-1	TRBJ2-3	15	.	CASSLSGRGGDTQYF	TGCGCCAGCAGCTTGTCCGGGAGGGGAGGAGATACGCAGTATTTT
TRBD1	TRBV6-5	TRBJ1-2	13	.	CATSDRGSFGYTF	TGTGCCACTTCAGACAGGGGGTCTTTCGGCTACACCTTC
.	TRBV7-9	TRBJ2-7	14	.	CASSLSTAIYEQYF	TGTGCCAGCAGCTTGAGTACCGCGATCTACGAGCAGTACTTC
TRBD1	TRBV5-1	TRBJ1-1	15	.	CASSPETGINTEAFF	TGCGCCAGCAGCCCCGAGACAGGGATAAACACTGAAGCTTTCTTT
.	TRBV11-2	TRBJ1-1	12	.	CASSLGGEEAFF	TGTGCCAGCAGCCTTGGGGGCGAAGAAGCTTTCTTT
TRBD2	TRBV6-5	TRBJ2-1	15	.	CASNIAGGHLNEQFF	TGTGCCAGCAATATAGCGGGGGGGCATCTCAATGAGCAGTTCTTC
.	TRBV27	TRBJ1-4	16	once	CASTQRKGSYNEKLFF	TGTGCCAGCACCCAACGGAAGGGGTCCTATAATGAAAAACTGTTTTTT
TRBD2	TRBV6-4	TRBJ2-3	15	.	CASNLAGGRTDTQYF	TGTGCCTCGAACCTGGCGGGGGGCCGCACAGATACGCAGTATTTT
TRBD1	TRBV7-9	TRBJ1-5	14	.	CASSLGQGNQPQHF	TGTGCCAGCAGCCTGGGACAGGGCAATCAGCCCCAGCATTTT
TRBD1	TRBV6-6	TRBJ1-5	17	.	CASSHGQGVKGNQPQHF	TGTGCCAGCAGTCACGGACAGGGGGTGAAAGGCAATCAGCCCCAGCATTTT
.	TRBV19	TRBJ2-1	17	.	CASSMWVGREAFDEQFF	TGTGCCAGTAGTATGTGGGTCGGCAGGGAGGCATTTGATGAGCAGTTCTTC
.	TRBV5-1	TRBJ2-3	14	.	CASSLEGPGDTQYF	TGCGCCAGCAGCTTGGAGGGGCCGGGAGATACGCAGTATTTT
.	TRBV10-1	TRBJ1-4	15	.	CASSESGATNEKLFF	TGCGCCAGCAGTGAGTCGGGAGCAACTAATGAAAAACTGTTTTTT
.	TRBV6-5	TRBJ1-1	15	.	CASSYSGGANTEAFF	TGTGCCAGCAGTTACTCCGGGGGGGCGAACACTGAAGCTTTCTTT
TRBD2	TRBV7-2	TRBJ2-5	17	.	CASSPRLVAGGQETQYF	TGTGCCAGCAGCCCCCGGTTGGTAGCGGGGGGGCAAGAGACCCAGTACTTC
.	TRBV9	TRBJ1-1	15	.	CASSVAGGAGAEAFF	TGTGCCAGCAGCGTAGCCGGAGGGGCAGGCGCTGAAGCTTTCTTT
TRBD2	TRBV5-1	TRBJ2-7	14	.	CASSATSGGYEQYF	TGCGCCAGCAGCGCGACTAGCGGGGGCTACGAGCAGTACTTC
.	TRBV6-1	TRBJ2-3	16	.	CASSAIPGQVTDTQYF	TGTGCCAGCAGTGCAATACCGGGACAAGTCACAGATACGCAGTATTTT
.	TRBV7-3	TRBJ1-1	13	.	CASSLGSDTEAFF	TGTGCCAGCAGCTTAGGCTCCGACACTGAAGCTTTCTTT
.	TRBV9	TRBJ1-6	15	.	CASSVASLLNSPLHF	TGTGCCAGCAGCGTAGCCTCTTTACTTAATTCACCCCTCCACTTT
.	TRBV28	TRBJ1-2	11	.	CASSHREGYTF	TGTGCCAGCAGTCACAGGGAAGGCTACACCTTC
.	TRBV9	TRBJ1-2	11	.	CASSVGAGYTF	TGTGCCAGCAGCGTAGGCGCTGGCTACACCTTC
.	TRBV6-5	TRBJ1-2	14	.	CASKTPAGANGYTF	TGTGCCAGCAAAACCCCCGCTGGGGCGAATGGCTACACCTTC
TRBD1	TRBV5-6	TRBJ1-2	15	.	CASSPWTGGEDGYTF	TGTGCCAGCAGCCCCTGGACAGGGGGCGAGGATGGCTACACCTTC
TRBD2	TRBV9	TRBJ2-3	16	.	CASSPREGGLADTQYF	TGTGCCAGCAGCCCACGGGAGGGGGGGCTTGCAGATACGCAGTATTTT
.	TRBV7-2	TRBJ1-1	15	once	CASSSVVGANTEAFF	TGTGCCAGCAGCTCAGTGGTGGGGGCGAACACTGAAGCTTTCTTT